The source of this TCR beta chain is a study of PD-1 blockade in classical Hodgkin lymphoma. Study summary: A 3 mg/kg intravenous dose of nivolumab was received by patients every 2 weeks. Study-level findings and limits: It was reported that newly diagnosed patients had less baseline TCR diversity than healthy donors. CD8+ TCR diversity did not rise significantly by C4D1, unlike CD4+. Complete responders possessed baseline diversity comparable to newly diagnosed patients.

The length of the CDR3 is 15 residues. V dropped 5 bases and J dropped 1 base, with 13 bases sitting between them. The germline V gene has CDR1 SGHVS and CDR2 FNYEAQ. On this clone itself: The antigen remains undetermined. In the same sample, other DNA sequences code for this CDR3.

Each patient experienced a relapse that followed autologous stem cell transplantation, and brentuximab vedotin exposure varied. Method: immunoSEQ multiplex PCR; TCRdb's copy keeps in-frame clones and lacks some. This table has around 40,000 clones, about three quarters appearing once. Sample: peripheral blood mononuclear cells (PBMCs), taken at baseline. This clonotype originated in a human donor with classical Hodgkin lymphoma. V is TRBV7-6 and J is TRBJ2-3; D might be TRBD2 (5 bases). The CDR3 loop reads CASSKWTGGTDTQYF. The DNA of the CDR3 is TGTGCCAGCAGCAAATGGACCGGGGGCACAGATACGCAGTATTTT. The variable domain in full, with the rest retrieved from reference TRBV7-6 and TRBJ2-3, is GAGVSQSPRYKVTKRGQDVALRCDPISGHVSLYWYRQALGQGPEFLTYFNYEAQQDKSGLPNDRFSAERPEGSISTLTIQRTEQRDSAMYRCASSKWTGGTDTQYFGPGTRLTVL.